Sequencing of this T cell receptor beta chain was carried out in a study of cytomegalovirus exposure and HLA in healthy donors. Findings and limits, study-wide: HLA alleles showed associations with some 15,000 TCR beta sequences in a later analysis, at a 0.05 false discovery rate.

PCR involved 60 Vbeta and 13 Jbeta primers. How the authors handled the data: A later analysis counted about 80 million unique TCR beta chains, 9.5 million to 13 million shared. The repertoire was sequenced with immunoSEQ multiplex PCR; TCRdb's copy has only in-frame clones and lacks some. V and J calls and clone size are given by that table; D and trimming were obtained from the DNA. Of 150,000 to 200,000 clones listed, 68% are singletons. V dropped 3 bases and J dropped 0 bases, with 10 bases sitting between them. The CDR3 is 14 residues long. Germline-derived CDR1 and CDR2 are SGDLS and YYNGEE. Concerning this clone: Antigen specificity is unknown.

The sequenced sample was PBMCs. The sequence was collected from a woman aged 35 to 49 in good health and CMV-seropositive. The V gene is TRBV9, the J gene TRBJ2-7; D is perhaps TRBD2 (6 bases). CDR3 sequence (DNA): TGTGCCAGCAGCGAGGGTAGCGGCTCCTACGAGCAGTACTTC. This gives the protein CASSEGSGSYEQYF.